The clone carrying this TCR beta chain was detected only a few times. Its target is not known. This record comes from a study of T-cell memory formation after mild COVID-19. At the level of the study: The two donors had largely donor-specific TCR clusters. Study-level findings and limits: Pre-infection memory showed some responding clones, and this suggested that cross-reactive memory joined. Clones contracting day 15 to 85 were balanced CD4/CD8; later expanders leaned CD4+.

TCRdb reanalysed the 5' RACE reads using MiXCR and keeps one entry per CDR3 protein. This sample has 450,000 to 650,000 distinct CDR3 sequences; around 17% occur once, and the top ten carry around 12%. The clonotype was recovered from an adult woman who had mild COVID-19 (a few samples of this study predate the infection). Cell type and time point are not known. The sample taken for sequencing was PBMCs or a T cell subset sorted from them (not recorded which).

CDR3 region: CASSLPQTGAPQHF. CDR3 nucleotide sequence: TGTGCCAGCAGTTTACCCCAGACAGGTGCGCCCCAGCATTTT. The chain is built from TRBV12-3 or TRBV12-4 and TRBJ1-5, with D possibly being TRBD1 (6 bases). The CDR3 is 14 residues long. The ends were cut back, 2 bases at V and 9 bases at J, with 14 bases in the middle.